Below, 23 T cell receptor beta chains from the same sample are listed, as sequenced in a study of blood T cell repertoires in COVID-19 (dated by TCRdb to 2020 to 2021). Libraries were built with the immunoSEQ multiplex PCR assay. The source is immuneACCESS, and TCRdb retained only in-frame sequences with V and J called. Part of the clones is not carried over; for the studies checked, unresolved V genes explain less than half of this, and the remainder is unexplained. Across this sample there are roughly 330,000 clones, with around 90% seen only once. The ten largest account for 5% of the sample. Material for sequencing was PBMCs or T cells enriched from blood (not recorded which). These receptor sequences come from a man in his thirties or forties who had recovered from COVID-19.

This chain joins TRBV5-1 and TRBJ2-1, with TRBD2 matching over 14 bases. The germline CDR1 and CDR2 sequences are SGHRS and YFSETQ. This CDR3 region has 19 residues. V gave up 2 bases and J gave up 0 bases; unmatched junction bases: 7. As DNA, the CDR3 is TGCGCCAGCAGCTTAGTCCGGACTAGCGGGAGGAGCTCCTACAATGAGCAGTTCTTC. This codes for CASSLVRTSGRSSYNEQFF.

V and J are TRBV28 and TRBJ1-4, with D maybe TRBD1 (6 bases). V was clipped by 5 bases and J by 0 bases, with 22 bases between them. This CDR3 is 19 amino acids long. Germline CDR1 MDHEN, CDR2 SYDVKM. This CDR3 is CASSLYRAAALATNEKLFF. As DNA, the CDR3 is TGTGCCAGCAGTCTGTACAGGGCGGCAGCGCTTGCAACTAATGAAAAACTGTTTTTT.

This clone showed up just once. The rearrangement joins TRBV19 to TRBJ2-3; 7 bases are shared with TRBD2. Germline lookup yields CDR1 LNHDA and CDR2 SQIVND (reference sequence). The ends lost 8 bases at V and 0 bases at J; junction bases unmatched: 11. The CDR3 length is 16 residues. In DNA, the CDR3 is TGTGCCAGTCTCCCCCTGCCCGGGGGGAGCACAGATACGCAGTATTTT. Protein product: CASLPLPGGSTDTQYF.

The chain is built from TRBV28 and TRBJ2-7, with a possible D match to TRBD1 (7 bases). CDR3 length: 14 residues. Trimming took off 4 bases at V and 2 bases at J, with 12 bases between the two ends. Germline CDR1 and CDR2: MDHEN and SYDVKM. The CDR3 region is CASSSGGGTYEQYF. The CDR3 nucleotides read TGTGCCAGCAGTTCAGGGGGAGGTACCTACGAGCAGTACTTC.

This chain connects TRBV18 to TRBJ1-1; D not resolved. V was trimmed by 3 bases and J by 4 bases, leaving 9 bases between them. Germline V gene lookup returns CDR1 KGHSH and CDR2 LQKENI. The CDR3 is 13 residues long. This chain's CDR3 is CASSPREGTEAFF. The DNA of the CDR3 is TGTGCCAGCTCACCCCGAGAGGGCACTGAAGCTTTCTTT. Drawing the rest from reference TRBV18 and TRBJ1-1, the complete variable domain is NAGVMQNPRHLVRRRGQEARLRCSPMKGHSHVYWYRQLPEEGLKFMVYLQKENIIDESGMPKERFSAEFPKEGPSILRIQQVVRGDSAAYFCASSPREGTEAFFGQGTRLTVV.

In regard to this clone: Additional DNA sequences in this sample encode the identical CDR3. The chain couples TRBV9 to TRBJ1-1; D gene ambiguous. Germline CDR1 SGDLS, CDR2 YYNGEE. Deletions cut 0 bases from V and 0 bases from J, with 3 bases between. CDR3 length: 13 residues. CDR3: CASSVAVNTEAFF. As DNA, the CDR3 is TGTGCCAGCAGCGTAGCTGTGAACACTGAAGCTTTCTTT.

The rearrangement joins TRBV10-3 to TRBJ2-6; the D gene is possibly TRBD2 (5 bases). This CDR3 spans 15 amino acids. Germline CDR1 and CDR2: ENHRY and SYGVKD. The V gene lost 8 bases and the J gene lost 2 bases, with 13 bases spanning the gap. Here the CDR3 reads CAIGVLGAGANVLTF. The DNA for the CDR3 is TGTGCCATCGGGGTGTTGGGAGCTGGGGCCAACGTCCTGACTTTC.

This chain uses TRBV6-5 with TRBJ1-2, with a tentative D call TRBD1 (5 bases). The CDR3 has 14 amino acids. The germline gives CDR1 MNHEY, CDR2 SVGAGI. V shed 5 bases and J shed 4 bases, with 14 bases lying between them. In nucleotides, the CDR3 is TGTGCCAGCAGTCCACTGACAGTCTCCTATGGCTACACCTTC. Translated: CASSPLTVSYGYTF.

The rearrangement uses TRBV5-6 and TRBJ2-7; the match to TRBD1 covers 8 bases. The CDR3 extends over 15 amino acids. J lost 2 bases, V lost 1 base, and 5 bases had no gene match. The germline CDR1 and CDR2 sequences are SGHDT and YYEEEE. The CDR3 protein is CASSLIGTGAYEQYF. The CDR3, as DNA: TGTGCCAGCAGCTTGATTGGGACAGGAGCCTACGAGCAGTACTTC.

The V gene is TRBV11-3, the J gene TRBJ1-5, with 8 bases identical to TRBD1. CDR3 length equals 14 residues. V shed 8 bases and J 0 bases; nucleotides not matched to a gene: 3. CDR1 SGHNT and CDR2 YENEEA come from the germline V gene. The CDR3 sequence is CASPDRDSNQPQHF. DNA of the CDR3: TGTGCCAGCCCGGACAGGGATAGCAATCAGCCCCAGCATTTT.

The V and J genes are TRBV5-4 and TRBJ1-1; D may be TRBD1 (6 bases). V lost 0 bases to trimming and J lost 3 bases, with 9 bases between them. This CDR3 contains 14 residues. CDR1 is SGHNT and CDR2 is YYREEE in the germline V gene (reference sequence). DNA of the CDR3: TGTGCCAGCAGCTTGGTGGGACAATACACTGAAGCTTTCTTT. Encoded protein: CASSLVGQYTEAFF.

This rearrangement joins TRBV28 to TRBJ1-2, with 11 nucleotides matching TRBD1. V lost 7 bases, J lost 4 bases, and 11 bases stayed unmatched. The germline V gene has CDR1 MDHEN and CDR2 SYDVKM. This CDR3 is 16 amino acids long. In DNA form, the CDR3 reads TGTGCCAGCATCGAATCTTGGACAGGGGGCCGCTATGGCTACACCTTC. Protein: CASIESWTGGRYGYTF.

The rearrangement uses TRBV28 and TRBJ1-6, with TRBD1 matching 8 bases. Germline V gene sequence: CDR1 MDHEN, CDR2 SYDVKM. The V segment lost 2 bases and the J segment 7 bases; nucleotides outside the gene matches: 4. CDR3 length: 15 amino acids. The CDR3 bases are TGTGCCAGCAGTTTACAGGGGGCTAAGAATTCACCCCTCCACTTT. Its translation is CASSLQGAKNSPLHF.

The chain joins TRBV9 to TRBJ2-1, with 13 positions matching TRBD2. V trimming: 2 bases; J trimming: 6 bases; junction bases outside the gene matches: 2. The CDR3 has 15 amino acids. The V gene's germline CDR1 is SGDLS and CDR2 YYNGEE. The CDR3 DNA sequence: TGTGCCAGCAGCGTTACTAGCGGGGGGGCCAATGAGCAGTTCTTC. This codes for CASSVTSGGANEQFF.

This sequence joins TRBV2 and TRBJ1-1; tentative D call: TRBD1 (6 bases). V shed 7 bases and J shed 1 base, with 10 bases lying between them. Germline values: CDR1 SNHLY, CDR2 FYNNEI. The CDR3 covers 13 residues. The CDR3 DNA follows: TGTGCCAGCATGACGGACAGGAACACTGAAGCTTTCTTT. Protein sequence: CASMTDRNTEAFF.

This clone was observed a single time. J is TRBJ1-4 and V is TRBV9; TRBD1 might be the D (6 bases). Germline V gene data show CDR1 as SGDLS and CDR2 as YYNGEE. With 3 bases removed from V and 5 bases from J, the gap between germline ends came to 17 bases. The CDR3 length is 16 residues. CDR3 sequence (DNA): TGTGCCAGCAGCGCGGGCCCGACAGGTCTGAATGAAAAACTGTTTTTT. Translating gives CASSAGPTGLNEKLFF.

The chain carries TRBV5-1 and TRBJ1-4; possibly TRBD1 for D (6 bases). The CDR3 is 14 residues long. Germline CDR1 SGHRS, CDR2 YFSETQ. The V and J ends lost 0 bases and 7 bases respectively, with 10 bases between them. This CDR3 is CASSLEGVGEKLFF. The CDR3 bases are TGCGCCAGCAGCTTGGAGGGGGTAGGTGAAAAACTGTTTTTT.

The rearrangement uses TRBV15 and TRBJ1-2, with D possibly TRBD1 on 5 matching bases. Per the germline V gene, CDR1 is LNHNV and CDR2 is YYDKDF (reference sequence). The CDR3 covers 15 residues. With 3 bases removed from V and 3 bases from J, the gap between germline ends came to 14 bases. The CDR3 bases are TGTGCCACCAGCAGCACCGGGGGAGGGTACTATGGCTACACCTTC. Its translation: CATSSTGGGYYGYTF. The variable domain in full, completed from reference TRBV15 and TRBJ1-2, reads DAMVIQNPRYQVTQFGKPVTLSCSQTLNHNVMYWYQQKSSQAPKLLFHYYDKDFNNEADTPDNFQSRRPNTSFCFLDIRSPGLGDTAMYLCATSSTGGGYYGYTFGSGTRLTVV.

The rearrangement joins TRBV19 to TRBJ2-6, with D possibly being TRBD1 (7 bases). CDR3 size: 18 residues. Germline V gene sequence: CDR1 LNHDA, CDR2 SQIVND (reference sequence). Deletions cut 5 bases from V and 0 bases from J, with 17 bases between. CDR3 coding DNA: TGTGCCAGTAGTCCGCAGGGGGAGGTTATCTCTGGGGCCAACGTCCTGACTTTC. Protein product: CASSPQGEVISGANVLTF.

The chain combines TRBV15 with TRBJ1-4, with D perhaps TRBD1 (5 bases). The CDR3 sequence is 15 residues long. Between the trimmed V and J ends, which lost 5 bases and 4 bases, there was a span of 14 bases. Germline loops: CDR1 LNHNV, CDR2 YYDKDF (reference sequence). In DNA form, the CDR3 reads TGTGCCACCAGCTATTTTGGGGCCGTTAATGAAAAACTGTTTTTT. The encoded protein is CATSYFGAVNEKLFF.

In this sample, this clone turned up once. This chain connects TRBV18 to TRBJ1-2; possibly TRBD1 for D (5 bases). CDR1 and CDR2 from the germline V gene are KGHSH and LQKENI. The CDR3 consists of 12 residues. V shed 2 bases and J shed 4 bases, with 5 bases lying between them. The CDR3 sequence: CASSPGAYGYTF. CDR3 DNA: TGTGCCAGCTCACCAGGGGCCTATGGCTACACCTTC.

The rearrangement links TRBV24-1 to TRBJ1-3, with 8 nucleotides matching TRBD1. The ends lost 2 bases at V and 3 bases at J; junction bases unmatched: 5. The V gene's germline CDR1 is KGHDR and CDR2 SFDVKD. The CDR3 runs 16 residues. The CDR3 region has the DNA TGTGCCACCAGTGATTGGACGGGACAGGTTGGAAACACCATATATTTT. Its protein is CATSDWTGQVGNTIYF.

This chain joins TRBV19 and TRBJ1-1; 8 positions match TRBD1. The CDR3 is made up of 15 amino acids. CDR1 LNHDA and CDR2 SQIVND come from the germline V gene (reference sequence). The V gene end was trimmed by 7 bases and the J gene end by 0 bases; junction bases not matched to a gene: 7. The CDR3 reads CASKSRGQLNTEAFF. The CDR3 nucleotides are TGTGCCAGTAAAAGCAGGGGGCAACTGAACACTGAAGCTTTCTTT.